Listed below are T cell receptor beta chains from one sample, sequenced in a study of blood T cell repertoires in COVID-19. Repertoires were generated with immunoSEQ multiplex PCR, while TCRdb's copy carries only in-frame clones and drops some. The table lists around 300,000 clones, roughly 89% of them singletons. Sequenced material: peripheral blood. The receptors derive from a woman aged 40-49 years who had recovered from COVID-19. Both conserved end residues are part of each CDR3. The D gene is left open where the match is weak. The size of a clone is reported for some rows only, either as once, few or many, or as a class for expanded clones.

>TRBV29-1|TRBJ2-1|.|.
CSVDGHARAGGNEQFF
TGCAGCGTTGATGGGCACGCGAGAGCCGGGGGCAATGAGCAGTTCTTC
>TRBV5-1|TRBJ2-2|.|once
CASSPQINTGELFF
TGCGCCAGCAGCCCCCAGATTAACACCGGGGAGCTGTTTTTT
>TRBV4-1|TRBJ2-3|.|.
CASSQEGAVPDTQYF
TGCGCCAGCAGCCAAGAAGGTGCGGTCCCAGATACGCAGTATTTT
>TRBV5-1|TRBJ2-7|TRBD1|.
CASSTGTGDEQYF
TGCGCCAGCTCAACCGGGACAGGTGACGAGCAGTACTTC
>TRBV5-1|TRBJ2-2|TRBD1|.
CASSFQGAVGELFF
TGCGCCAGCAGCTTTCAGGGGGCGGTCGGGGAGCTGTTTTTT
>TRBV4-2|TRBJ2-7|TRBD2|.
CASSQTTSGGSYEQYF
TGTGCCAGCAGCCAAACCACTAGCGGGGGGTCCTACGAGCAGTACTTC
>TRBV24-1|TRBJ1-2|TRBD1|.
CATSDPQGGDYGYTF
TGTGCCACCAGTGATCCACAGGGGGGAGACTATGGCTACACCTTC
>TRBV3-1/TRBV3-2|TRBJ2-7|TRBD2|.
CASSPGPPIAGGGEQYF
TGTGCCAGCAGCCCGGGTCCCCCTATAGCGGGCGGCGGCGAGCAGTACTTC
>TRBV29-1|TRBJ2-3|.|.
CSVVNSGATDTQYF
TGCAGCGTTGTAAATAGCGGAGCCACAGATACGCAGTATTTT
>TRBV19|TRBJ2-1|.|once
CASSIVAFYNEQFF
TGTGCCAGTAGTATTGTGGCCTTTTACAATGAGCAGTTCTTC
>TRBV3-1/TRBV3-2|TRBJ2-7|.|.
CASSQVRDSYEQYF
TGTGCCAGCAGCCAAGTGCGGGACTCCTACGAGCAGTACTTC
>TRBV2|TRBJ1-5|TRBD1|once
CASRTGGNSNQPQHF
TGTGCCAGCAGGACAGGGGGCAATAGCAATCAGCCCCAGCATTTT
>TRBV30|TRBJ2-2|.|.
CAWAHGRAGELFF
TGTGCCTGGGCCCACGGGAGAGCCGGGGAGCTGTTTTTT
>TRBV24-1|TRBJ2-5|TRBD1|.
CATSDPTGETQETQYF
TGTGCCACCAGTGACCCGACAGGGGAGACCCAAGAGACCCAGTACTTC
>TRBV2|TRBJ1-4|.|few
CASTKDRGWLVNEKLFF
TGTGCCAGCACCAAGGACCGGGGATGGCTAGTTAATGAAAAACTGTTTTTT
>TRBV5-8|TRBJ2-1|TRBD2|.
CASSLGTSWDEQFF
TGTGCCAGCAGCTTAGGGACTAGCTGGGATGAGCAGTTCTTC
>TRBV2|TRBJ2-7|TRBD2|.
CASSEGTSGVYEQYF
TGTGCCAGCAGTGAAGGCACTAGCGGCGTCTACGAGCAGTACTTC
>TRBV7-2|TRBJ2-7|TRBD2|once
CASSMKTSGFLEQYF
TGTGCCAGCAGCATGAAGACTAGCGGATTTTTAGAGCAGTACTTC
>TRBV7-2|TRBJ2-7|.|.
CASSPGLREQYF
TGTGCCAGCAGCCCAGGACTGCGCGAGCAGTACTTC
>TRBV29-1|TRBJ2-7|.|.
CSAGTDAYEQYF
TGCAGCGCCGGGACTGATGCCTACGAGCAGTACTTC
>TRBV5-6|TRBJ2-3|TRBD2|.
CASRQAGGLTDTQYF
TGTGCCAGCCGTCAAGCGGGAGGTCTCACAGATACGCAGTATTTT
>TRBV9|TRBJ2-1|TRBD2|.
CASSVAGGRQYNEQFF
TGTGCCAGCAGCGTAGCGGGAGGGCGACAATACAATGAGCAGTTCTTC
>TRBV18|TRBJ2-5|TRBD1|few
CASSPPGQWETQYF
TGTGCCAGCTCACCACCGGGACAGTGGGAGACCCAGTACTTC
>TRBV3-1/TRBV3-2|TRBJ1-2|.|once
CASSDQEQGWYGYTF
TGTGCCAGCAGCGACCAAGAACAGGGTTGGTATGGCTACACCTTC
>TRBV2|TRBJ1-5|.|.
CASSEITGRAQPQHF
TGTGCCAGCAGCGAAATAACAGGGAGGGCTCAGCCCCAGCATTTT
>TRBV7-2|TRBJ2-6|TRBD1|.
CASSLGQGDSGANVLTF
TGTGCCAGCAGCTTGGGACAGGGTGACTCTGGGGCCAACGTCCTGACTTTC
>TRBV7-9|TRBJ1-3|.|.
CASSPRVEAGNTIYF
TGTGCCAGCAGCCCACGGGTCGAGGCTGGAAACACCATATATTTT
>TRBV2|TRBJ2-7|TRBD1|.
CASSERTGYEQYF
TGTGCCAGCAGTGAAAGGACAGGCTACGAGCAGTACTTC
>TRBV19|TRBJ2-2|TRBD1|.
CASSSWTGHTGELFF
TGTGCCAGTAGTAGTTGGACAGGGCACACCGGGGAGCTGTTTTTT
>TRBV2|TRBJ2-7|.|.
CASSVTGQYEQYF
TGTGCCAGCAGTGTTACAGGGCAATACGAGCAGTACTTC
>TRBV5-1|TRBJ2-5|.|.
CASSLIGVSGGAETQYF
TGCGCCAGCAGCTTAATTGGGGTATCGGGGGGCGCGGAGACCCAGTACTTC
>TRBV6-1|TRBJ1-6|.|.
CASSDLSSYNSPLHF
TGTGCCAGCAGTGATCTGAGCTCCTATAATTCACCCCTCCACTTT
>TRBV5-4|TRBJ2-2|.|.
CASSFDNPNTGELFF
TGTGCCAGCAGCTTCGACAACCCGAACACCGGGGAGCTGTTTTTT
>TRBV11-1|TRBJ2-5|TRBD2|.
CASSLTGGPETQYF
TGTGCCAGCAGCTTAACGGGAGGGCCAGAGACCCAGTACTTC
>TRBV27|TRBJ1-1|TRBD1|few
CASSLWTGEEAFF
TGTGCCAGCAGTTTATGGACAGGGGAGGAAGCTTTCTTT
>TRBV28|TRBJ2-4|TRBD2|.
CASSLLLAGGGLDIQYF
TGTGCCAGCAGTTTATTACTAGCGGGAGGGGGGTTGGACATTCAGTACTTC
>TRBV4-1|TRBJ2-1|.|once
CASSQDGLQIINEQFF
TGCGCCAGCAGCCAAGATGGGCTTCAGATAATAAATGAGCAGTTCTTC
>TRBV24-1|TRBJ2-1|TRBD1|.
CATSPNRGDEQFF
TGTGCCACCAGTCCTAACAGGGGTGATGAGCAGTTCTTC
>TRBV6-2/TRBV6-3|TRBJ2-3|TRBD2|.
CASSSWTSSTDTQYF
TGTGCCAGCAGTTCATGGACTAGCTCCACAGATACGCAGTATTTT
>TRBV30|TRBJ1-2|.|few
CASPLGGLESYGYTF
TGTGCCTCCCCCCTAGGTGGCCTGGAGAGCTATGGCTACACCTTC